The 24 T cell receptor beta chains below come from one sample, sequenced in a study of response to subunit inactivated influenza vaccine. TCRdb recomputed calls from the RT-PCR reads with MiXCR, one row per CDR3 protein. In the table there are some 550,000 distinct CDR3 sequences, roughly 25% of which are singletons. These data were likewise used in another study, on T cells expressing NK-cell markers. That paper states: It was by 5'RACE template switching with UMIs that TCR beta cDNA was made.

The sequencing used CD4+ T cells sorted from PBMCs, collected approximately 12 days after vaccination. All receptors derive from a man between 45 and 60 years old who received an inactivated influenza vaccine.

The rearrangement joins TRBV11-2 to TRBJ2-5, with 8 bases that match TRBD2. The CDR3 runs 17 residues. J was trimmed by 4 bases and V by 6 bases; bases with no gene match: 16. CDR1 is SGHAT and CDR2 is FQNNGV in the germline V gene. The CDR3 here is CASRAPFLAGIGETQYF. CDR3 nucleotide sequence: TGTGCCAGCAGAGCCCCTTTCCTAGCGGGTATCGGAGAGACCCAGTACTTC.

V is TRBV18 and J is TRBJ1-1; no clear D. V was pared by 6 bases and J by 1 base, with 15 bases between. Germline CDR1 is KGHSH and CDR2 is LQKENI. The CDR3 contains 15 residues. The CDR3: CASSAQVSRNTEAFF. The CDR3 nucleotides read TGTGCCAGCTCCGCACAAGTTTCCAGGAACACTGAAGCTTTCTTT.

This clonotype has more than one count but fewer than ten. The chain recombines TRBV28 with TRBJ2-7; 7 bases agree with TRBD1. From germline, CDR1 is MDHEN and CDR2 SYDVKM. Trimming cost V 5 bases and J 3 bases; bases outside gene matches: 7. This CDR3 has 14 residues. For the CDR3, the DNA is TGTGCCAGCAGTCGACCCCGGGACAGCTACGAGCAGTACTTC. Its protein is CASSRPRDSYEQYF.

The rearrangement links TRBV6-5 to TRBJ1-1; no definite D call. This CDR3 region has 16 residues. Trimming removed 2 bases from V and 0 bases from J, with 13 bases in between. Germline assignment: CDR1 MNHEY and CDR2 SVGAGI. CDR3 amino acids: CASSYPPGVMNTEAFF. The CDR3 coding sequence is TGTGCCAGCAGTTACCCCCCAGGCGTCATGAACACTGAAGCTTTCTTT.

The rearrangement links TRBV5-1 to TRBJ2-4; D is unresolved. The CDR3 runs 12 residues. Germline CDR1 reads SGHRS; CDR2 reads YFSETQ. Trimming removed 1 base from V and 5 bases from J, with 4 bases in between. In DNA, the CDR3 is TGCGCCAGCAGCTTGACAGAAAACATTCAGTACTTC. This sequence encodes CASSLTENIQYF.

CDR3 DNA: TGCGCCAGCAGCTTGTTGGGGCACCAGGATAATTCACCCCTCCACTTT. This translates into CASSLLGHQDNSPLHF. The chain links TRBV5-1 to TRBJ1-6, with D possibly TRBD1 on 5 matching bases. The CDR3 sequence is 16 residues long. The germline CDR1 and CDR2 sequences are SGHRS and YFSETQ. V was clipped by 1 base and J by 5 bases, with 13 bases between them.

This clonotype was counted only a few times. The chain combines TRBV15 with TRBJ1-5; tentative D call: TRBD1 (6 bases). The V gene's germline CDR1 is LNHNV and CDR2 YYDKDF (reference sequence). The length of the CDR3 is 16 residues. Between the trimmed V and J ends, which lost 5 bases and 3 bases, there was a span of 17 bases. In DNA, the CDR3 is TGTGCCACCAGCTCAAGGGGGGGTCTCTCCAATCAGCCCCAGCATTTT. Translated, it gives CATSSRGGLSNQPQHF.

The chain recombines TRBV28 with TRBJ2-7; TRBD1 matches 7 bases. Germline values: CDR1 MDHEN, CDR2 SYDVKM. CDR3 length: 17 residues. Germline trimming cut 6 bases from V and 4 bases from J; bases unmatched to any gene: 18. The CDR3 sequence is CASRDRTVTFSVYEQYF. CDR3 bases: TGTGCCAGCAGGGACAGGACGGTAACCTTTTCAGTATACGAGCAGTACTTC.

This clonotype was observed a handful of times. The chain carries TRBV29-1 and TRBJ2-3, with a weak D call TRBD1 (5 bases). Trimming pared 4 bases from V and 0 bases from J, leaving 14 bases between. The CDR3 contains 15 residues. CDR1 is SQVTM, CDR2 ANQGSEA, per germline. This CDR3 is CSVAGRAASTDTQYF. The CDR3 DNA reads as TGCAGCGTTGCTGGCAGGGCCGCTAGCACAGATACGCAGTATTTT.

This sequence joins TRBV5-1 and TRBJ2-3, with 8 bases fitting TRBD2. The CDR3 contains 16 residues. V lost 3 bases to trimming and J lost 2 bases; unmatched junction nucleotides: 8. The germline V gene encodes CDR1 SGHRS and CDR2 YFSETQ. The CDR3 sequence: CASSSDGGGTTDTQYF. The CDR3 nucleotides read TGCGCCAGCAGCTCGGACGGGGGGGGAACCACAGATACGCAGTATTTT.

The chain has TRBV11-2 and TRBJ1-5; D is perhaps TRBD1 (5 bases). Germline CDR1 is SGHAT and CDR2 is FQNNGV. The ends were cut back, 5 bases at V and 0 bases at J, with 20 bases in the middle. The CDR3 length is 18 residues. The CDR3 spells CASSAPSGGGASNQPQHF. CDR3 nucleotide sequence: TGTGCCAGCAGCGCACCTTCCGGGGGAGGGGCTAGCAATCAGCCCCAGCATTTT.

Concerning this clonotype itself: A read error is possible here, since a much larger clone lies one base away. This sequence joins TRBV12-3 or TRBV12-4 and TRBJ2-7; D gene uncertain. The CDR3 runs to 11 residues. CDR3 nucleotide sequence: TGTGCCAGCAGGTTAGACTACGAGCAGTACTTC. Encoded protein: CASRLDYEQYF.

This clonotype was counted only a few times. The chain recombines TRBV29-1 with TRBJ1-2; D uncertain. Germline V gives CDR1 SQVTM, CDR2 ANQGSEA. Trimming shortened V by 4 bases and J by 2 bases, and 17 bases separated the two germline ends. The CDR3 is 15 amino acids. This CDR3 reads CSVVVVRASNYGYTF. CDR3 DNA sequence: TGCAGCGTTGTAGTGGTACGGGCTTCCAACTATGGCTACACCTTC. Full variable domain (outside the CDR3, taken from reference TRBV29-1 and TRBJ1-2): SAVISQKPSRDICQRGTSLTIQCQVDSQVTMMFWYRQQPGQSLTLIATANQGSEATYESGFVIDKFPISRPNLTFSTLTVSNMSPEDSSIYLCSVVVVRASNYGYTFGSGTRLTVV.

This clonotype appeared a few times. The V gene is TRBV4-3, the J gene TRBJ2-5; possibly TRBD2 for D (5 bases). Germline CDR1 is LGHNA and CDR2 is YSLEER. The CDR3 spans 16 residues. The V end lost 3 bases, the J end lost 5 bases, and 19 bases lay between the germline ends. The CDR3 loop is CASSQNLRAGGETQYF. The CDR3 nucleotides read TGCGCCAGCAGCCAGAATCTAAGGGCGGGCGGGGAGACCCAGTACTTC.

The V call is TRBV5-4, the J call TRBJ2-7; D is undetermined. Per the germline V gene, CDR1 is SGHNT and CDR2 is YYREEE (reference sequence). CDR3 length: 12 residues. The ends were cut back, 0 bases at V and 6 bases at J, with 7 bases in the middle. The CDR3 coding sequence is TGTGCCAGCAGCTTGGACGGGCGCGAGCAGTACTTC. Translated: CASSLDGREQYF.

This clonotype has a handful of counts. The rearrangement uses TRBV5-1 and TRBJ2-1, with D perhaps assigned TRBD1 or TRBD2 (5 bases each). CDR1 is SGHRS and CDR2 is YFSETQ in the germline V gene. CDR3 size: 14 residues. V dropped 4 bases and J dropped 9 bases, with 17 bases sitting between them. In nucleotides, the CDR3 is TGCGCCAGCAGCCAAGGGACGGGAAGGGCTGAGCAGTTCTTC. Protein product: CASSQGTGRAEQFF.

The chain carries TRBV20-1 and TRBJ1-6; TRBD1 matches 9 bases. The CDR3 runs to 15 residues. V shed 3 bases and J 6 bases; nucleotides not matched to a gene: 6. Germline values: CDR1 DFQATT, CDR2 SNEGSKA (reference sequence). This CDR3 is CSARGQGGSNSPLHF. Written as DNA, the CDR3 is TGCAGTGCTAGGGGACAGGGTGGCTCTAATTCACCCCTCCACTTT.

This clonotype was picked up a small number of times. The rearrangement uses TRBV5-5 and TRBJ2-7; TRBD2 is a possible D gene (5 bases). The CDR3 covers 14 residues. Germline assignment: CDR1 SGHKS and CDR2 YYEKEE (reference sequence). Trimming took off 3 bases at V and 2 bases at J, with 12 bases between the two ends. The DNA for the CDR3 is TGTGCCAGCAGCTCGGACGGAGGACCCTACGAGCAGTACTTC. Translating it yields CASSSDGGPYEQYF.

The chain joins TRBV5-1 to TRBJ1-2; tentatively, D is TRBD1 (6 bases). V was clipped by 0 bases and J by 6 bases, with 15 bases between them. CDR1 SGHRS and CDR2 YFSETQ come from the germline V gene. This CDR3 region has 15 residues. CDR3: CASSLGSGDYHGYTF. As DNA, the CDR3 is TGCGCCAGCAGCTTGGGGTCAGGGGACTACCATGGCTACACCTTC. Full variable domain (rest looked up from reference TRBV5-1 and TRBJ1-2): KAGVTQTPRYLIKTRGQQVTLSCSPISGHRSVSWYQQTPGQGLQFLFEYFSETQRNKGNFPGRFSGRQFSNSRSEMNVSTLELGDSALYLCASSLGSGDYHGYTFGSGTRLTVV.

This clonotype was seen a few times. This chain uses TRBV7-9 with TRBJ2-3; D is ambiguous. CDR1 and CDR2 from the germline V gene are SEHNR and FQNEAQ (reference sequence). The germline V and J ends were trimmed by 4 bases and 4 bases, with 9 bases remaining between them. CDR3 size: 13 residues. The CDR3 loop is CASSSEIPDTQYF. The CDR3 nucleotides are TGTGCCAGCAGCTCCGAAATTCCAGATACGCAGTATTTT. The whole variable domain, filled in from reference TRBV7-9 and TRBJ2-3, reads DTGVSQNPRHKITKRGQNVTFRCDPISEHNRLYWYRQTLGQGPEFLTYFQNEAQLEKSRLLSDRFSAERPKGSFSTLEIQRTEQGDSAMYLCASSSEIPDTQYFGPGTRLTVL.

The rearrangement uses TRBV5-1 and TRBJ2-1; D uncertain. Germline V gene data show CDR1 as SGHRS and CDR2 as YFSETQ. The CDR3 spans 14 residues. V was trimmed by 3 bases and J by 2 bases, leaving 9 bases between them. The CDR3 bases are TGCGCCAGCAGCTCCCAAGGGACCTACAATGAGCAGTTCTTC. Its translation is CASSSQGTYNEQFF.

The CDR3 DNA follows: TGTGCCAGCAGCTTGGTCGACAGGCTTCAAGAGACCCAGTACTTC. It codes for CASSLVDRLQETQYF. The rearrangement uses TRBV5-6 and TRBJ2-5, with D possibly TRBD1 on 6 matching bases. Looked up from germline, CDR1 is SGHDT and CDR2 is YYEEEE. V gave up 0 bases and J gave up 2 bases, with 11 bases separating them. CDR3 length equals 15 residues. Full variable domain (missing parts from reference TRBV5-6 and TRBJ2-5): DAGVTQSPTHLIKTRGQQVTLRCSPKSGHDTVSWYQQALGQGPQFIFQYYEEEERQRGNFPDRFSGHQFPNYSSELNVNALLLGDSALYLCASSLVDRLQETQYFGPGTRLLVL.

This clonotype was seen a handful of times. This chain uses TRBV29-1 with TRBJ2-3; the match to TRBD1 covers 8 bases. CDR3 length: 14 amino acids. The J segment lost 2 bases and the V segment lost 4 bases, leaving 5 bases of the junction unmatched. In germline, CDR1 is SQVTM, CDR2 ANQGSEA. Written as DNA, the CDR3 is TGCAGCGTTGGAGGGACAGGCGACACAGATACGCAGTATTTT. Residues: CSVGGTGDTDTQYF.

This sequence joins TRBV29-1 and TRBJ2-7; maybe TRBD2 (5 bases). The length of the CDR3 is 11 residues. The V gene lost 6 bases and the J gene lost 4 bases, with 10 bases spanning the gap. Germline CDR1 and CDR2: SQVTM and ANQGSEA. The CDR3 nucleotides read TGCAGCGTATCGACGGGGTACGAGCAGTACTTC. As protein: CSVSTGYEQYF.